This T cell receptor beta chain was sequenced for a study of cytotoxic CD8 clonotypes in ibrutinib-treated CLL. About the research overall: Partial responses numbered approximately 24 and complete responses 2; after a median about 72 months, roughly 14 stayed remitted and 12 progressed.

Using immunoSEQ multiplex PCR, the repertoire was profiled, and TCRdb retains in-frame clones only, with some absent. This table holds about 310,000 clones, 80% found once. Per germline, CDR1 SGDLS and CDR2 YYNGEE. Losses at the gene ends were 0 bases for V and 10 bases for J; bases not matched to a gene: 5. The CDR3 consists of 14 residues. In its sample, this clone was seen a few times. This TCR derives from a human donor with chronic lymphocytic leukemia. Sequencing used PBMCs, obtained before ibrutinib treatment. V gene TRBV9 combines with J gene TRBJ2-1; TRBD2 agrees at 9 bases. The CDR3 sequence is CASSVGGSGSEQFF. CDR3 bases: TGTGCCAGCAGCGTAGGTGGTAGCGGGAGCGAGCAGTTCTTC.